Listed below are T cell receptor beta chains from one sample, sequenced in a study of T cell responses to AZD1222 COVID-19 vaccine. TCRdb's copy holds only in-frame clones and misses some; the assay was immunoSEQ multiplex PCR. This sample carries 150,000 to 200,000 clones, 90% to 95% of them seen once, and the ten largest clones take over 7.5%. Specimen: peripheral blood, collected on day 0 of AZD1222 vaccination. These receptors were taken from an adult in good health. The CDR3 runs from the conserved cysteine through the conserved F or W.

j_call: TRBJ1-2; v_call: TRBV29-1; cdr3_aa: CSVAGQGGLYGYTF
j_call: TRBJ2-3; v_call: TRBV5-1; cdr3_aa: CASREAGVNTDTQYF
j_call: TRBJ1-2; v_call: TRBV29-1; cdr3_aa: CSVEVGGQVYGYTF
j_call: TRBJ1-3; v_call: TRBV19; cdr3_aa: CASSSNTIYF
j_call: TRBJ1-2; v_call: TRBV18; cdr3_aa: CASSPLRPGDRGYTF
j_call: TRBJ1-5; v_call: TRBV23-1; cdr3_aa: CASRPDRNPQHF
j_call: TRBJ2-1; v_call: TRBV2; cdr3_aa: CASSELAGKTNEQFF
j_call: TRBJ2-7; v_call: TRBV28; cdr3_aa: CASSRTGSYEQYF
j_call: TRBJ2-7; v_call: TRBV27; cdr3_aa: CASSLKGPLNYEQYF
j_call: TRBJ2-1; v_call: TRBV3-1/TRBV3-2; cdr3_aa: CASSQAGIQLVHEQFF
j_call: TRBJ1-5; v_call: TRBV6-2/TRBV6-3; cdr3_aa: CASSYSRAGEGQPQHF
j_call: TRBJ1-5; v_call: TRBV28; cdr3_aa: CASSSPVGNQPQHF
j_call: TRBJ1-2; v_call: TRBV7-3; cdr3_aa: CASSQGSGTGYTF
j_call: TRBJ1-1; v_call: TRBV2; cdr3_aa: CASDRARAFF
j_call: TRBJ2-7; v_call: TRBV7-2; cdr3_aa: CASSLDRVPIYEQYF
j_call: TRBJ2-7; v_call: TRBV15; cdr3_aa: CATSRDSGRNYEQYF
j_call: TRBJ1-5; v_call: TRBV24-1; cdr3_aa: CATSDTRDSHNQPQHF
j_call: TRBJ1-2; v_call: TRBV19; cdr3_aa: CASSIMVTANYGYTF
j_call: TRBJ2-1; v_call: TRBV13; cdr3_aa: CASSLGVHEQFF
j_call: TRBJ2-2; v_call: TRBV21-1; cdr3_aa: CASSLKNPWKQGHGELFF
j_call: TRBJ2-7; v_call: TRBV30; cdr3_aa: CAWSEAGIEQYF
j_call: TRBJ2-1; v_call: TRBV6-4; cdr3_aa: CASSGQGGTTNEQFF